This TCR beta chain came from a study of blood T cell repertoires in COVID-19 (TCRdb year 2020). Notes on the research overall: Samples from collaborators originated in the United States, Italy and Spain and spanned both the acute and convalescent phases of COVID-19. The material from the prospective study consisted of cDNA or gDNA derived from T cells, B-cell-depleted T cells, or PBMCs. Subjects who had been exposed to COVID-19, were actively infected with it, or had recovered from it provided the deeply sampled blood TCRbeta repertoires that made up the dataset. The repertoires were made available in a free public database intended to serve as a resource for research on the immune response to SARS-CoV-2. Samples came from the ongoing ImmuneRACE study (first 160 participants) plus 1,254 subjects from 6 global collaborators. The sample metadata nearly always contained a de-identified subject ID, COVID-19 status, age in years and sex. Where available, HLA class I and class II types were taken from metadata supplied by the sample provider and were not determined by assay-based typing. What the research found in general, with its limitations: Clinical and demographic metadata were provided uncurated, with the amount varying by source and participant.

Concerning this clone: Its target antigen remains unknown. No clone much larger than this one lies a single base away; base qualities are absent.

TCRbeta CDR3 regions were amplified from genomic DNA using the immunoSEQ Assay, a bias-controlled multiplex PCR. The source study handled its data this way. Within the assay, amplification of reference gene primers was used to estimate how many nucleated cells each sample contained. To quantify the absolute abundance of each unique TCRbeta CDR3 rearrangement, sequence reads were collapsed and filtered. For each sample, productive Simpson clonality was calculated as the square root of Simpson's diversity index over productive rearrangements. TCRdb took over this immuneACCESS table, retaining in-frame rearrangements with V and J assigned. Such tables are incomplete; in checked studies, under half of the missing clones stem from an unresolved V gene, and the remainder is unexplained. That table furnishes V, J and clone size, whereas the DNA furnished D and trimming. The sample table records about 250,000 clones; approximately 88% of these occur just once. The ten most abundant clones make up around 3.1% of the sample.

The germline ends are 16 bases apart after V is trimmed by 2 bases and J by 5 bases. Including the terminal cysteine and phenylalanine, the CDR3 comprises 16 residues. The sequence is cut down to CDR3 DNA, 48 bases in frame from base 1. CDR1 SGHTA and CDR2 FQGNSA are derived from the germline V gene. Participants in the prospective study were aged roughly 18 to 100 years, lived in some 24 United States geographic areas, and enrolled through a virtual design. To assign participants to cohorts, the prospective study relied on clinical history that participants themselves reported in a screening survey and a study questionnaire. Exposed participants had been in contact, within 2 weeks of entering the study, with a person who had a PCR-confirmed or clinician-diagnosed case of COVID-19. Mobile phlebotomists in the prospective study collected whole blood, serum and a nasopharyngeal or oropharyngeal swab from every participant. Participants in the prospective study had the option to provide additional blood draws and questionnaires over a roughly two-month period. Before DNA extraction, prospective study blood samples were shipped either frozen or at room temperature.

The rearrangement combines TRBV7-2 with TRBJ2-1; the D segment could be TRBD2, given 6 matching bases. The receptor was isolated from a woman aged 35 to 49 who had been exposed to COVID-19. The sample consisted of PBMCs or T cells enriched from blood (not recorded which). In nucleotide form, the sequence is TGTGCCAGCAGCTTATCTTGGCGGGGTGGGCACAATGAGCAGTTCTTC. Its protein product is CASSLSWRGGHNEQFF.